This T cell receptor beta chain was found in a study of neurological immune-mediated disorders. Overall study results and limits: In HTLV-1-associated myelopathy, TCR clonal expansion was greatest, whereas multiple sclerosis had the least, falling below healthy controls.

CDR3 length: 15 residues. Germline CDR1 is SGHRS and CDR2 is YFSETQ. Concerning this clonotype: The antigen remains unidentified. Germline and junction disagree at one end, which may indicate a read error.

A single record per CDR3 protein comes from TCRdb applying MiXCR to the 5' RACE reads. Among 20,000 or so distinct CDR3 sequences listed, about an eighth were seen once. V and J are TRBV5-1 and TRBJ2-7, with D perhaps being TRBD1 or TRBD2 (5 bases each). This receptor was obtained from a woman aged 40 to 50 with HTLV-1-associated myelopathy (HAM/TSP). Source material: PBMCs. This chain's CDR3 is CVSSLAVRGTYEQYF. In DNA form, the CDR3 reads TGCGTCAGCAGCTTGGCGGTACGGGGCACCTACGAGCAGTACTTC. The variable domain in full, with the rest retrieved from reference TRBV5-1 and TRBJ2-7, is KAGVTQTPRYLIKTRGQQVTLSCSPISGHRSVSWYQQTPGQGLQFLFEYFSETQRNKGNFPGRFSGRQFSNSRSEMNVSTLELGDSALYLCVSSLAVRGTYEQYFGPGTRLTVT.